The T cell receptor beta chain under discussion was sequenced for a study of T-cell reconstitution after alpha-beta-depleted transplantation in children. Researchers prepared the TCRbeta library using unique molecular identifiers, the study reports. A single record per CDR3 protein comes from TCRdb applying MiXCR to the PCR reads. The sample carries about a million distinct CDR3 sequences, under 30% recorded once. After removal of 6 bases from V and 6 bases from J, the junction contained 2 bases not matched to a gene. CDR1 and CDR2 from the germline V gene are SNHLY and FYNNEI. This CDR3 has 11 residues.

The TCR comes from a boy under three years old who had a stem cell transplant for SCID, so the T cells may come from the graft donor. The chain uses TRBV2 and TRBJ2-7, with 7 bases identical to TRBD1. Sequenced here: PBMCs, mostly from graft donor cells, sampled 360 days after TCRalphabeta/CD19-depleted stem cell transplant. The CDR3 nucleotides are TGTGCCAGCAGGGGACAGCTCGAGCAGTACTTC. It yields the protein CASRGQLEQYF.